This entry lists 21 T cell receptor beta chains sequenced from one sample in a study of blood T cell repertoires in COVID-19. Clones were read by immunoSEQ multiplex PCR, and TCRdb kept only the in-frame ones, dropping some. The sample holds roughly 200,000 clones, 80% to 85% seen once. The specimen was PBMCs or T cells enriched from blood (not recorded which). Source of these receptors: a woman younger than 45 who had been exposed to COVID-19.

This clone was observed a few times. The chain combines TRBV4-1 with TRBJ1-1; weak D call: TRBD1 (5 bases). V lost 0 bases to trimming and J lost 9 bases, with 8 bases between them. The germline CDR1 and CDR2 sequences are MGHRA and YSYEKL. The CDR3 is 12 amino acids. In DNA form, the CDR3 reads TGCGCCAGCAGCCAAGATCCAGGGCAAGCTTTCTTT. Encoded protein: CASSQDPGQAFF.

CDR3 region: CASSPGLAGARVSQETQYF. As DNA, the CDR3 is TGTGCCAGCAGCCCTGGACTAGCGGGGGCCCGAGTGTCCCAAGAGACCCAGTACTTC. The chain employs TRBV7-2 and TRBJ2-5; TRBD2 matches 13 bases. V was clipped by 5 bases and J by 1 base; unmatched bases: 13. The CDR3 extends over 19 amino acids. The germline V gene has CDR1 SGHTA and CDR2 FQGNSA.

This chain links TRBV3-1 (or the pseudogene TRBV3-2) with TRBJ1-4, with TRBD1 matching 8 bases. The CDR3 spans 16 residues. After removal of 2 bases from V and 4 bases from J, the junction contained 6 bases not matched to a gene. Germline lookup yields CDR1 LGHDT and CDR2 YNNKEL (reference sequence). The DNA for the CDR3 is TGTGCCAGCAGCCAAACTAGGACAGGGCTTAATGAAAAACTGTTTTTT. It encodes CASSQTRTGLNEKLFF.

The chain carries TRBV4-1 and TRBJ2-7; 7 positions agree with TRBD1. Trimming at V came to 3 bases and at J to 2 bases, leaving 7 bases not matched to a gene. Germline assignment: CDR1 MGHRA and CDR2 YSYEKL. This CDR3 has 15 residues. CDR3 loop: CASSQPGQQTYEQYF. The CDR3 nucleotides read TGCGCCAGCAGCCAGCCGGGACAGCAGACCTACGAGCAGTACTTC.

CDR3 amino acids: CASSLEEGQGNEQFF. DNA for the CDR3: TGTGCCAGCAGCTTGGAGGAGGGACAGGGTAATGAGCAGTTCTTC. This chain joins TRBV5-6 and TRBJ2-1, with 9 bases matching TRBD1. The ends lost 0 bases at V and 7 bases at J; junction bases unmatched: 5. Germline V CDR1 and CDR2: SGHDT, YYEEEE. The CDR3 totals 15 residues.

The rearrangement uses TRBV28 and TRBJ1-4; a possible D gene is TRBD1 (5 bases). V was trimmed by 5 bases and J by 4 bases, leaving 11 bases between them. The CDR3 contains 14 residues. From germline, CDR1 is MDHEN and CDR2 SYDVKM. The CDR3 DNA follows: TGTGCCAGCAGTCCAGGGTGGGGTAATGAAAAACTGTTTTTT. Its translation is CASSPGWGNEKLFF. Filled out from reference TRBV28 and TRBJ1-4, the complete variable domain reads DVKVTQSSRYLVKRTGEKVFLECVQDMDHENMFWYRQDPGLGLRLIYFSYDVKMKEKGDIPEGYSVSREKKERFSLILESASTNQTSMYLCASSPGWGNEKLFFGSGTQLSVL.

The chain recombines TRBV6-5 with TRBJ1-2, with TRBD1 matching 9 bases. The germline CDR1 and CDR2 sequences are MNHEY and SVGAGI. CDR3 length equals 13 residues. V dropped 8 bases and J dropped 3; count of bases not matched to a gene: 4. CDR3 bases: TGTGCCAGCGGATGGGACAGGGACTATGGCTACACCTTC. It encodes CASGWDRDYGYTF.

J is TRBJ1-2 and V is TRBV4-3; TRBD1 is a possible D gene (5 bases). This CDR3 is 16 amino acids long. V was clipped by 1 base and J by 5 bases, with 17 bases between them. Germline V gene sequence: CDR1 LGHNA, CDR2 YSLEER. For the CDR3, the DNA is TGCGCCAGCAGCCAAGCCCTGAGGCAGGAGGGGTATGGCTACACCTTC. It translates to CASSQALRQEGYGYTF.

This clone was observed a few times. The chain combines TRBV19 with TRBJ2-7; the D gene is possibly TRBD2 (5 bases). CDR3 length equals 13 residues. The V and J ends lost 4 bases and 2 bases respectively, with 9 bases between them. Germline V gene sequence: CDR1 LNHDA, CDR2 SQIVND (reference sequence). Here the CDR3 reads CASSTAGTYEQYF. The CDR3 DNA reads TGTGCCAGTAGTACCGCCGGGACCTACGAGCAGTACTTC.

The J gene is TRBJ1-6, the V gene TRBV15; D is possibly TRBD1 (6 bases). The CDR3 is made up of 18 amino acids. Trimming removed 2 bases at V and 5 bases at J, with 19 bases between. Germline lookup yields CDR1 LNHNV and CDR2 YYDKDF (reference sequence). Here the CDR3 reads CATSRHRVDLVNNSPLHF. Written as DNA, the CDR3 is TGTGCCACCAGCAGACACAGGGTCGACCTCGTGAATAATTCACCCCTCCACTTT.

The rearrangement links TRBV5-4 to TRBJ2-7, with D maybe TRBD1 (5 bases). CDR1 SGHNT and CDR2 YYREEE come from the germline V gene (reference sequence). The CDR3 runs to 13 residues. Trimming removed 0 bases at V and 5 bases at J, with 9 bases between. The CDR3 region is CASSLAGFDEQYF. The CDR3 DNA sequence: TGTGCCAGCAGCTTGGCAGGGTTCGACGAGCAGTACTTC.

The chain is built from TRBV18 and TRBJ1-4; TRBD1 matches 8 bases. The CDR3 is made up of 14 amino acids. CDR1 and CDR2 from the germline V gene are KGHSH and LQKENI. Germline trimming cut 3 bases from V and 5 bases from J; bases unmatched to any gene: 2. The CDR3, as DNA: TGTGCCAGCTCACCGCGGACAGGGAATGAAAAACTGTTTTTT. It specifies CASSPRTGNEKLFF.

J is TRBJ2-5 and V is TRBV2; D call uncertain. Trimming took 6 bases from V and 3 from J, leaving 5 bases between them. The CDR3 sequence is 11 residues long. Germline CDR1 reads SNHLY; CDR2 reads FYNNEI. In DNA form, the CDR3 reads TGTGCCAGCAGCGTAAAAGAGACCCAGTACTTC. Translation gives CASSVKETQYF.

The gene calls are TRBV7-3 and TRBJ2-2; 7 bases line up with TRBD1. The CDR3 spans 15 residues. V lost 5 bases to trimming and J lost 4 bases; unmatched junction nucleotides: 7. Germline CDR1 reads SGHTA; CDR2 reads FQGTGA. The CDR3 bases are TGTGCCAGCAGCCCGACAGGGCATGGCACCGGGGAGCTGTTTTTT. This sequence encodes CASSPTGHGTGELFF.

The gene calls are TRBV10-2 and TRBJ1-3; D might be TRBD1 (5 bases). CDR1 is WSHSY, CDR2 SAAADI, per germline. Trimming removed 10 bases from V and 4 bases from J, with 17 bases in between. This CDR3 has 14 residues. In DNA, the CDR3 is TGCGCCACCCAATTGGACACTACGGGAAACACCATATATTTT. It is translated as CATQLDTTGNTIYF.

The rearrangement joins TRBV9 to TRBJ2-7, with 9 bases identical to TRBD2. The V and J ends lost 1 base and 6 bases, in that order; junction bases with no gene match: 5. This CDR3 is built from 14 residues. Germline lookup yields CDR1 SGDLS and CDR2 YYNGEE. CDR3 DNA: TGTGCCAGCAGCGTAACCGGGACTAGCCTCGAGCAGTACTTC. Translation gives CASSVTGTSLEQYF.

V is TRBV3-1 (or the pseudogene TRBV3-2) and J is TRBJ1-1; 8 nucleotides align to TRBD1. Germline V CDR1 and CDR2: LGHDT, YNNKEL (reference sequence). This CDR3 comprises 16 residues. V trimming: 4 bases; J trimming: 5 bases; junction bases outside the gene matches: 12. CDR3 amino acids: CASSPLGGRGQTEAFF. The CDR3 DNA reads as TGTGCCAGCAGCCCACTTGGAGGCAGGGGGCAGACTGAAGCTTTCTTT.

As concerns this clone: A much larger clone lies a single base off, so this may be a read error. Additional DNA sequences in this sample encode the identical CDR3. The rearrangement links TRBV7-2 to TRBJ2-5; weak D call: TRBD1 (6 bases). Between the trimmed V and J ends, which lost 3 bases and 5 bases, there was a span of 10 bases. The CDR3 has 13 amino acids. Germline V gene data show CDR1 as SGHTA and CDR2 as FQGNSA. The CDR3 region is CASSFAGEETQYF. In DNA form, the CDR3 reads TGTGCCAGCAGCTTCGCAGGGGAGGAGACCCAGTACTTC.

This chain uses TRBV19 with TRBJ1-2; D possibly corresponds to TRBD1 (5 bases). V lost 2 bases, J lost 6 bases, and 13 bases lay in between. The CDR3 totals 14 residues. CDR1 is LNHDA, CDR2 SQIVND, per germline (reference sequence). CDR3 coding DNA: TGTGCCAGTAGTATACAGGGCCGTATGGATGGCTACACCTTC. This encodes CASSIQGRMDGYTF.

The chain combines TRBV5-1 with TRBJ2-2; no reliable D call. The germline V and J ends were trimmed by 0 bases and 0 bases, with 6 bases remaining between them. Germline CDR1 reads SGHRS; CDR2 reads YFSETQ. This CDR3 is built from 15 residues. CDR3 sequence (DNA): TGCGCCAGCAGCTTGGAACAGACGAACACCGGGGAGCTGTTTTTT. Its protein product is CASSLEQTNTGELFF.

There are a few counts of this clone. The chain is built from TRBV3-1 (or the pseudogene TRBV3-2) and TRBJ1-3; 7 nucleotides align to TRBD1. The ends lost 0 bases at V and 10 bases at J; junction bases unmatched: 9. CDR1 LGHDT and CDR2 YNNKEL come from the germline V gene (reference sequence). The CDR3 loop spans 15 amino acids. In DNA, the CDR3 is TGTGCCAGCAGCCAAGATCGCAGGGGGTATGAAACCATATATTTT. It is translated as CASSQDRRGYETIYF.